Below, one T cell receptor beta chain is given with its context. Which antigen it targets is not known. The record has no base qualities; no much larger clone is one base away. This sample is drawn from a study of shared clonotypes between healthy human individuals (dated by TCRdb to about 2020). Study-wide context: Three men and a couple of women, aged 18 to 49 years, made up the cohort. For each donor, CD4 naive and CD4 memory were each run on three plates, CD8 naive on two plates, and CD8 memory on one plate. The study deeply sequenced blood TCR repertoires of about 5 healthy adults to estimate repertoire size and the extent of clonotype sharing between individuals. Different laboratories and diverse techniques were used to prepare libraries and sequence TCR repertoires, to increase sequencing depth and limit assay-specific biases. Between about 0.8 and 8.9 billion PBMCs per donor were obtained by leukapheresis. Paper-wide results and their limitations: Even with the large sequencing depth, rarefaction of the sorted-subset datasets indicated that sequencing was incomplete. Naive subsets generally had larger estimated clonotype richness than memory subsets did. Based on pairwise subsampling, the degree of clonotype sharing among donors was expected to be affected by sequencing depth. Sampling was limited to blood, and TCR repertoires in tissue likely differ from TCR repertoires in blood. Compared with non-shared clonotypes, clonotypes shared by all four sorted-subset donors had higher generation probabilities. Sharing across a few donors was observed for approximately 5% of naive CD4, about 3.2% of naive CD8, 2% to 2.5% of memory CD4, and about 0.39% of memory CD8 clonotypes. The genetic and exposure-history diversity represented was limited by the small number of donors.

Using the deep immunoSEQ assay, multiplex PCR amplified TCR CDR3 regions from genomic DNA. For each cell subset, the extracted genomic DNA was distributed evenly across all wells of several immunoSEQ 96-well plates, and each plate served as one replicate. Each replicate PCR for sorted subsets received around 200 ng genomic DNA, equal to some 32,000 T cell genomes. Purified libraries were quantified with a Qubit 3.0 fluorometer, sized on a Bioanalyzer 2100, and re-quantified with the KAPA Library Quantification kit. A separate single-read 150-cycle Illumina NextSeq 550 flow cell was used to sequence each immunoSEQ 96-well plate. The authors' pipeline ran thus. Because the immunoSEQ output included only junctional sequences and no quality scores, the filtering could not be the same as the filtering used for full-length reads. Sequences were annotated with PyIR, a Python wrapper for IgBLAST v1.9, and V/J genes and CDR3 were assigned using IMGT germline references. Reads were removed for weak V/J assignments (E-value above 1e-6), missing CDR3, stop codons, out-of-frame junctions, or ambiguous translated residues. V3J clonotypes were defined by identical inferred V gene, J gene, and CDR3 amino acid sequence. Percentage overlap between repertoires was calculated by dividing the number of shared unique clonotypes by the size of the smaller repertoire. Repertoire richness was assessed with RTK rarefaction, the Chao1 estimator, and Recon v2.1 estimates of unobserved clonotypes. Generation probabilities were computed with OLGA for all TCRbeta clonotypes obtained by the gDNA method from several donors. TCRdb re-hosts the immuneACCESS table, in-frame sequences only. Its copies lack some clones; in the studies checked, an unresolved V gene accounts for under half of them, and the cause for the rest is not known. V and J calls plus clone size are reproduced from that table; the DNA served to infer D and trimming. The sample yields 550,000 to 800,000 clones; roughly 88% were counted once. The top ten clones comprise about a third of the sample.

The CDR3 goes from the cysteine to the phenylalanine over 18 residues. The retained sequence is limited to the CDR3, 54 bases, with the frame set at the first base. Trimming removed 0 bases from V and 0 bases from J; the gene matches leave 9 bases unexplained. The germline V gene (reference sequence) yields SGHKS for CDR1 and YYEKEE for CDR2. The donors were healthy, HIV-negative adults with no recently reported acute infections or vaccinations. Every donor was a Caucasian adult residing in Nashville, Tennessee, USA. CD8 memory samples consisted of magnetically selected CD45RO+ cells combined with CCR7-negative CD45RA+ effector memory (TemRA) cells. Blood was collected by leukapheresis, and PBMCs were isolated by Ficoll-Histopaque density gradient centrifugation and then cryopreserved in liquid nitrogen vapor phase. Analytical flow cytometry was used to check the purity and quantity of every magnetically sorted T cell population. Genomic DNA was isolated from each sorted fraction and quantified by UV absorbance on a Nanodrop 2000c.

Specimen: memory CD8+ T cells from PBMCs. The meaning of the sample's cell subset or site label: CD45RO+ cells pooled with CCR7-negative TemRA cells. The clonotype comes from a young man in good health. Some clones in this sample may be carry-over from other donors' samples. This chain is built from TRBV5-5 and TRBJ2-4; 7 bases in between match TRBD1. The CDR3 protein sequence reads: CASSLDRGTTLAKNIQYF. In nucleotides, the sequence is TGTGCCAGCAGCTTGGACAGGGGTACCACTTTAGCCAAAAACATTCAGTACTTC.